Following are 25 T cell receptor beta chains from one sample sequenced in a study of T cells in Graves' hyperthyroidism and ophthalmopathy. The investigators amplified TCR beta CDR3 regions from RNA transcripts. A set of HTBI primers served as the primers for a first-round RT-PCR of the TCR CDR3. TCRdb reprocessed the multiplex PCR reads via MiXCR and lists one record per CDR3 protein. Here the sample spans approximately 600,000 distinct CDR3 sequences, approximately 14% being singletons. Sequenced: blood. The receptors come from a woman between 18 and 29 years old with Graves' ophthalmopathy.

Many counts were recorded for this clonotype. This rearrangement joins TRBV27 to TRBJ2-1; the D gene could be TRBD1 or TRBD2 (5 bases each). The CDR3 covers 14 residues. Trimming took 7 bases from V and 2 from J, leaving 12 bases between them. Germline loops: CDR1 MNHEY, CDR2 SMNVEV (reference sequence). CDR3 residues: CASNKRGAYNEQFF. The CDR3 nucleotides read TGTGCCAGCAATAAGAGGGGCGCCTACAATGAGCAGTTCTTC.

This clonotype occurred a few times. The junction departs from the called germline gene at one end, perhaps through a read error. The V and J genes are TRBV7-7 and TRBJ2-3; D unresolved. Germline CDR1 is SSHAT and CDR2 is FNYEAQ (reference sequence). There are 16 residues in the CDR3. The DNA for the CDR3 is TGTGCTAGCAGCTCAGGTCCCCACCCGGAGACAGATACGCAGTATTTT. Translated, it gives CASSSGPHPETDTQYF.

The sample holds many counts of this clonotype. The V call is TRBV24-1, the J call TRBJ2-1, with D perhaps matching TRBD2 (7 bases). Deletions cut 4 bases from V and 0 bases from J, with 24 bases between. The CDR3 runs to 20 residues. The germline CDR1 and CDR2 sequences are KGHDR and SFDVKD. The CDR3, as DNA: TGTGCCACCAGTGACGCACAGGGTGGGTCTAGCGGTAGCTCCTACAATGAGCAGTTCTTC. It encodes CATSDAQGGSSGSSYNEQFF.

The table lists this clonotype with many counts. This chain links TRBV20-1 with TRBJ2-7, with a weak D call TRBD2 (6 bases). Germline CDR1 DFQATT, CDR2 SNEGSKA (reference sequence). The CDR3 loop spans 15 amino acids. Deletions cut 3 bases from V and 6 bases from J, with 21 bases between. The CDR3 coding sequence is TGCAGTGCTAGCGGGAGTACGGCTTCCCTTTCCGAGCAGTACTTC. It codes for CSASGSTASLSEQYF.

This clonotype was counted only a few times. The chain recombines TRBV7-9 with TRBJ2-1; either TRBD1 or TRBD2 may supply D (6 bases each). CDR3 length: 16 amino acids. V shed 5 bases and J shed 0 bases, with 14 bases lying between them. Germline loops: CDR1 SEHNR, CDR2 FQNEAQ (reference sequence). CDR3 in amino acids: CASSGGLGVSYNEQFF. DNA of the CDR3: TGTGCCAGCAGCGGGGGGCTTGGCGTCTCCTACAATGAGCAGTTCTTC.

This clonotype showed up many times. This chain uses TRBV7-3 with TRBJ2-3, with D tentatively TRBD1 (6 bases). The V gene's germline CDR1 is SGHTA and CDR2 FQGTGA. With 6 bases removed from V and 4 bases from J, the gap between germline ends came to 14 bases. This CDR3 is built from 14 residues. This chain's CDR3 is CASSSNRDPDTQYF. The CDR3 DNA follows: TGTGCCAGCAGTTCTAACAGGGATCCAGATACGCAGTATTTT.

This clonotype was counted ten times or more. The chain combines TRBV2 with TRBJ1-6; 8 nucleotides agree with TRBD1. Trimming took 6 bases from V and 6 from J; bases not matched to a gene: 7. This CDR3 comprises 15 residues. The V gene's germline CDR1 is SNHLY and CDR2 FYNNEI. The CDR3 bases are TGTGCCAGCAGGGCTGGACAGGGACTTAATTCACCCCTCCACTTT. It is translated as CASRAGQGLNSPLHF.

This chain uses TRBV20-1 with TRBJ1-4; D gene ambiguous. The germline V gene has CDR1 DFQATT and CDR2 SNEGSKA (reference sequence). The CDR3 has 13 residues. V was trimmed by 6 bases and J by 6 bases, leaving 14 bases between them. CDR3 in amino acids: CSAARGSHEKLFF. In nucleotides, the CDR3 is TGCAGTGCGGCCCGCGGATCGCATGAAAAACTGTTTTTT.

The gene calls are TRBV20-1 and TRBJ2-1, with 11 bases identical to TRBD2. The germline V gene has CDR1 DFQATT and CDR2 SNEGSKA (reference sequence). With V trimmed by 2 bases and J by 4 bases, 4 bases remained unmatched. This CDR3 is built from 15 residues. CDR3 region: CSARPSGRRYNEQFF. The CDR3 region has the DNA TGCAGTGCTAGACCTAGCGGGAGGCGTTACAATGAGCAGTTCTTC.

This clonotype appeared many times. The chain joins TRBV11-2 to TRBJ2-7; D is undetermined. CDR1 SGHAT and CDR2 FQNNGV come from the germline V gene. Trimming shortened V by 1 base and J by 1 base, and 8 bases separated the two germline ends. The CDR3 covers 14 residues. The CDR3 protein is CASSLGSFSYEQYF. CDR3 nucleotide sequence: TGTGCCAGCAGCTTAGGGTCGTTTTCCTACGAGCAGTACTTC.

There are a few counts of this clonotype. The gene calls are TRBV5-6 and TRBJ2-7; TRBD2 matches 7 bases. CDR3 length: 15 residues. Trimming at V came to 6 bases and at J to 7 bases, leaving 16 bases not matched to a gene. The germline V gene encodes CDR1 SGHDT and CDR2 YYEEEE. CDR3 nucleotide sequence: TGTGCCAGCACCGACGGAACGGGAGGATCTCGAGAGCAGTACTTC. It codes for CASTDGTGGSREQYF.

This clonotype was picked up many times. V and J are TRBV7-9 and TRBJ2-7; the D gene could be TRBD1 or TRBD2 (6 bases each). The CDR3 is made up of 15 amino acids. In germline, CDR1 is SEHNR, CDR2 FQNEAQ (reference sequence). Trimming cost V 5 bases and J 2 bases, with 16 bases left between them. The CDR3 DNA follows: TGTGCCAGCAGCCCGAAAGGAGGGGGTACCTACGAGCAGTACTTC. This codes for CASSPKGGGTYEQYF.

This clonotype was observed at least ten times. The V and J genes are TRBV3-1 and TRBJ2-2; D is possibly TRBD1 or TRBD2 (5 bases each). This CDR3 has 20 residues. The V gene lost 1 base and the J gene lost 5 bases, with 26 bases spanning the gap. Germline V gene sequence: CDR1 LGHDT, CDR2 YNNKEL (reference sequence). The CDR3 DNA follows: TGTGCCAGCAGCCAAGGCGGATGGGGACCCACCCTTATGAGAACCGGGGAGCTGTTTTTT. Protein sequence: CASSQGGWGPTLMRTGELFF.

This clonotype was counted ten times or more. The V and J genes are TRBV19 and TRBJ1-1, with D perhaps matching TRBD1 (6 bases). CDR1 and CDR2 (germline): LNHDA, SQIVND (reference sequence). The germline V and J ends were trimmed by 7 bases and 2 bases, with 17 bases remaining between them. CDR3 size: 15 residues. CDR3 protein: CASTIGQGQNTEAFF. As DNA, the CDR3 is TGTGCCAGTACAATCGGCCAGGGGCAAAACACTGAAGCTTTCTTT. The full variable domain, rest sourced from reference TRBV19 and TRBJ1-1, is DGGITQSPKYLFRKEGQNVTLSCEQNLNHDAMYWYRQDPGQGLRLIYYSQIVNDFQKGDIAEGYSVSREKKESFPLTVTSAQKNPTAFYLCASTIGQGQNTEAFFGQGTRLTVV.

This clonotype was observed many times. The rearrangement uses TRBV2 and TRBJ2-1, with TRBD2 matching 10 bases. The germline V gene has CDR1 SNHLY and CDR2 FYNNEI. V trimming: 6 bases; J trimming: 5 bases; junction bases outside the gene matches: 4. The CDR3 covers 14 residues. CDR3 sequence reads: CASREREGDNEQFF. The CDR3 nucleotides read TGTGCCAGCAGAGAGCGGGAGGGGGACAATGAGCAGTTCTTC.

The table lists this clonotype with many counts. The chain recombines TRBV11-3 with TRBJ2-4; a weak D match, TRBD1 (7 bases). Germline CDR1 reads SGHNT; CDR2 reads YENEEA. The CDR3 is made up of 16 amino acids. V was clipped by 5 bases and J by 6 bases, with 20 bases between them. The CDR3 nucleotides are TGTGCCAGCAGCAGCTGGACAACAGGGGAGGTAAACATTCAGTACTTC. Protein: CASSSWTTGEVNIQYF.

This clonotype was found many times. The chain employs TRBV28 and TRBJ1-2; 7 bases match TRBD1. The CDR3 is 17 residues long. The V segment lost 4 bases and the J segment 5 bases; nucleotides outside the gene matches: 16. CDR1 and CDR2 from the germline V gene are MDHEN and SYDVKM. CDR3: CASSSVQQGPQLYGYTF. The CDR3 coding sequence is TGTGCCAGCAGTTCGGTGCAACAGGGGCCTCAGCTATATGGCTACACCTTC.

There are a few counts of this clonotype. The rearrangement joins TRBV7-9 to TRBJ2-7; 10 nucleotides align to TRBD1. This CDR3 region has 14 residues. From germline, CDR1 is SEHNR and CDR2 FQNEAQ (reference sequence). The V segment lost 5 bases and the J segment 5 bases; nucleotides outside the gene matches: 6. The CDR3 region is CASSPTGGKHEQYF. CDR3 bases: TGTGCCAGCAGCCCGACAGGGGGCAAGCACGAGCAGTACTTC.

The CDR3 coding sequence is TGTGCCAGCAGCATTGGACAGCCGAATCAGCCCCAGCATTTT. Translated: CASSIGQPNQPQHF. The J gene is TRBJ1-5, the V gene TRBV11-2; a possible D gene is TRBD1 (6 bases). Between the trimmed V and J ends, which lost 5 bases and 4 bases, there was a span of 12 bases. From germline, CDR1 is SGHAT and CDR2 FQNNGV. This CDR3 is built from 14 residues.

About this clonotype: This may come from a read error, since a much larger clone is one base off. CDR3 residues: CASSPVGGGGYTF. DNA of the CDR3: TGTGCCAGCAGCCCAGTCGGGGGAGGCGGCTACACCTTC. The chain employs TRBV11-1 and TRBJ1-2; perhaps TRBD1 as D (5 bases). V dropped 5 bases and J dropped 8 bases, with 15 bases sitting between them. Germline V gene sequence: CDR1 SGHAT, CDR2 FQDESV (reference sequence). The CDR3 length is 13 residues.

This clonotype was counted many times. The V call is TRBV6-1, the J call TRBJ1-2, with a possible D match to TRBD1 (6 bases). Germline assignment: CDR1 MNHNS and CDR2 SASEGT. The CDR3 runs 17 residues. V lost 9 bases and J lost 2, with 25 bases in between. The CDR3 DNA reads TGTGCCAGTATTCCCCTAATCGACAGGAGGCCAAACTATGGCTACACCTTC. It is translated as CASIPLIDRRPNYGYTF.

This clonotype was detected many times. This chain connects TRBV27 to TRBJ1-1; unclear D gene. Trimming left V 5 bases short and J 3 bases short, with 13 bases between. The CDR3 is 14 amino acids. Germline-derived CDR1 and CDR2 are MNHEY and SMNVEV (reference sequence). CDR3 loop: CASSPLSLDTEAFF. The CDR3 coding sequence is TGTGCCAGCAGTCCCTTATCGTTGGACACTGAAGCTTTCTTT.

Here the CDR3 DNA reads TGTGCCAGCAGCCACCCCCTAGCGGAGCAGTACTTC. This encodes CASSHPLAEQYF. This chain links TRBV3-1 with TRBJ2-7; tentative D call: TRBD2 (6 bases). The germline gives CDR1 LGHDT, CDR2 YNNKEL (reference sequence). The V end was cut by 3 bases, the J end by 7 bases, with 10 bases between. The CDR3 runs to 12 residues.

This clonotype has a single count. The CDR3 here is CASSQEDYGYTF. CDR3 coding DNA: TGCGCCAGCAGCCAAGAAGACTATGGCTACACCTTC. The genes are TRBV4-1 and TRBJ1-2, with unresolved D. This CDR3 has 12 residues. The V gene's germline CDR1 is MGHRA and CDR2 YSYEKL. V lost 0 bases, J lost 3 bases, and 2 bases lay in between.

This clonotype was seen many times. J is TRBJ2-1 and V is TRBV7-8; D remains unclear. This CDR3 has 12 amino acids. The germline V gene has CDR1 SGHVS and CDR2 FQNEAQ. Trimming stripped 2 bases from V and 5 bases from J, with 4 bases between. CDR3 nucleotide sequence: TGTGCCAGCAGCTTACGGCACAATGAGCAGTTCTTC. This encodes CASSLRHNEQFF. The full variable domain, in which reference TRBV7-8 and TRBJ2-1 provide the parts outside the CDR3, is GAGVSQSPRYKVAKRGQDVALRCDPISGHVSLFWYQQALGQGPEFLTYFQNEAQLDKSGLPSDRFFAERPEGSVSTLKIQRTQQEDSAVYLCASSLRHNEQFFGPGTRLTVL.